This entry concerns a single T cell receptor beta chain. Each CDR3 protein gets one entry after TCRdb re-called the 5' RACE reads with MiXCR. The repertoire consists of roughly 690,000 distinct CDR3 sequences, with around 20% occurring once and the leading ten covering 4.3%. This sample was included in a study of identical twins. The germline V gene encodes CDR1 DFQATT and CDR2 SNEGSKA (reference sequence). The germline V and J ends were trimmed by 2 bases and 5 bases, with 15 bases remaining between them. The CDR3 sequence is 14 residues long. The sample was also reused in another study, on T cells expressing NK-cell markers.

The chain carries TRBV20-1 and TRBJ2-5, with a possible D match to TRBD1 (5 bases). Sequencing used PBMCs. This TCR derives from a woman younger than 35 in good health. The CDR3 reads CSARNSRVWETQYF. As DNA, the CDR3 is TGCAGTGCTAGAAACTCCAGGGTATGGGAGACCCAGTACTTC.